Below, 20 T cell receptor beta chains from the same sample are listed, as sequenced in a study of cytomegalovirus exposure and HLA in healthy donors. In the PCR, 60 Vbeta and 13 Jbeta primers were used. This table comes from immunoSEQ multiplex PCR, and its TCRdb copy is limited to in-frame clones, with some not included. The repertoire holds 95,000 to 100,000 clones, with around 85% as singletons. The specimen sequenced was PBMCs. The receptors come from a man aged 25 to 40 in good health and CMV-seronegative.

The chain is built from TRBV27 and TRBJ1-5, with 9 positions matching TRBD1. The germline gives CDR1 MNHEY, CDR2 SMNVEV (reference sequence). V was pared by 1 base and J by 4 bases, with 8 bases of the junction left unmatched. This CDR3 is 17 amino acids long. The CDR3 DNA reads as TGTGCCAGCAGTTTATTAGGCGGGACAGGGAATAATCAGCCCCAGCATTTT. Its protein is CASSLLGGTGNNQPQHF.

The gene calls are TRBV28 and TRBJ2-5; TRBD2 is a possible D gene (6 bases). This CDR3 region has 12 residues. V was clipped by 4 bases and J by 5 bases, with 8 bases between them. Germline values: CDR1 MDHEN, CDR2 SYDVKM. CDR3 sequence reads: CASSSEGETQYF. The CDR3 nucleotides are TGTGCCAGCAGTTCGGAGGGGGAGACCCAGTACTTC.

As regards this clone: This sample includes further DNA sequences coding for the same CDR3. This chain uses TRBV4-3 with TRBJ2-5; 8 nucleotides match TRBD1. Germline V lookup: CDR1 LGHNA, CDR2 YSLEER. The V gene end was trimmed by 2 bases and the J gene end by 4 bases; junction bases not matched to a gene: 0. The CDR3 extends over 13 amino acids. The CDR3 nucleotides are TGCGCCAGCAGCCAAACAGGGGGAGAGACCCAGTACTTC. Translated, it gives CASSQTGGETQYF.

This chain uses TRBV30 with TRBJ1-1, with D possibly being TRBD1 (6 bases). Trimming took off 5 bases at V and 5 bases at J, with 15 bases between the two ends. Germline V gene lookup returns CDR1 GTSNPN and CDR2 SVGIG (reference sequence). The CDR3 is made up of 13 amino acids. CDR3: CAWDRGARTEAFF. The CDR3 DNA sequence: TGTGCCTGGGACCGGGGGGCTCGGACTGAAGCTTTCTTT.

The chain recombines TRBV6-6 with TRBJ1-2, with D possibly TRBD1 on 5 matching bases. Germline lookup yields CDR1 MNHNY and CDR2 SVGAGI (reference sequence). CDR3 length: 14 amino acids. The ends were cut back, 8 bases at V and 2 bases at J, with 15 bases in the middle. The CDR3 bases are TGTGCCAGCGGCCGCCCGACAGACAACTATGGCTACACCTTC. It translates to CASGRPTDNYGYTF.

The V and J genes are TRBV5-1 and TRBJ1-5; D not certain. Per the germline V gene, CDR1 is SGHRS and CDR2 is YFSETQ. V was cut by 4 bases and J by 0 bases, with 11 bases left in between. The CDR3 contains 15 residues. The CDR3 reads CASSLTTGSNQPQHF. The CDR3 DNA follows: TGCGCCAGCAGCCTGACGACGGGTAGCAATCAGCCCCAGCATTTT.

This clone occurred once. The V and J genes are TRBV10-3 and TRBJ2-5, with TRBD2 as a possible D gene (6 bases). V lost 3 bases and J lost 5, with 13 bases in between. The CDR3 extends over 14 amino acids. The germline gives CDR1 ENHRY, CDR2 SYGVKD. CDR3 sequence reads: CAISESSGQETQYF. The CDR3, as DNA: TGTGCCATCAGTGAAAGCAGCGGGCAGGAGACCCAGTACTTC.

The CDR3 protein is CASSVGQGETQYF. DNA of the CDR3: TGTGCCAGCAGCGTAGGGCAGGGGGAGACCCAGTACTTC. The V gene is TRBV9, the J gene TRBJ2-5, with D perhaps matching TRBD1 (6 bases). Germline CDR1 is SGDLS and CDR2 is YYNGEE. The CDR3 extends over 13 amino acids. V was shortened by 0 bases and J by 5 bases, with 8 bases between the two germline ends.

J is TRBJ2-2 and V is TRBV30, with 8 bases that match TRBD2. The V and J ends lost 5 bases and 2 bases, in that order; junction bases with no gene match: 4. The germline V gene encodes CDR1 GTSNPN and CDR2 SVGIG (reference sequence). This CDR3 has 14 amino acids. CDR3 loop: CAWDGGANTGELFF. The DNA of the CDR3 is TGTGCCTGGGACGGGGGGGCCAACACCGGGGAGCTGTTTTTT. The entire variable domain, with the rest obtained from reference TRBV30 and TRBJ2-2, is as follows: SQTIHQWPATLVQPVGSPLSLECTVEGTSNPNLYWYRQAAGRGLQLLFYSVGIGQISSEVPQNLSASRPQDRQFILSSKKLLLSDSGFYLCAWDGGANTGELFFGEGSRLTVL.

The rearrangement uses TRBV4-1 and TRBJ1-1; D uncertain. The CDR3 is 16 residues long. Germline assignment: CDR1 MGHRA and CDR2 YSYEKL. V was clipped by 0 bases and J by 1 base, with 12 bases between them. The CDR3 reads CASSQEVGVGNTEAFF. For the CDR3, the DNA is TGCGCCAGCAGCCAAGAGGTCGGGGTAGGGAACACTGAAGCTTTCTTT.

The chain recombines TRBV28 with TRBJ2-3, with a tentative D call TRBD1 (5 bases). The CDR3 sequence is 18 residues long. V shed 7 bases and J shed 0 bases, with 23 bases lying between them. Germline V gene lookup returns CDR1 MDHEN and CDR2 SYDVKM. CDR3 residues: CASTAPHRNGPSTDTQYF. The CDR3 DNA is TGTGCCAGCACGGCCCCTCACAGGAACGGACCCAGCACAGATACGCAGTATTTT. Supplemented by reference TRBV28 and TRBJ2-3, the full variable domain reads DVKVTQSSRYLVKRTGEKVFLECVQDMDHENMFWYRQDPGLGLRLIYFSYDVKMKEKGDIPEGYSVSREKKERFSLILESASTNQTSMYLCASTAPHRNGPSTDTQYFGPGTRLTVL.

The chain carries TRBV6-1 and TRBJ2-7; D gene ambiguous. Per germline, CDR1 MNHNS and CDR2 SASEGT. The CDR3 is 15 residues long. The V and J ends lost 2 bases and 3 bases respectively, with 14 bases between them. This CDR3 reads CASSERADSGYEQYF. The CDR3 DNA reads TGTGCCAGCAGTGAACGCGCCGATTCGGGCTACGAGCAGTACTTC.

The chain carries TRBV28 and TRBJ1-5; TRBD1 matches 8 bases. Trimming cost V 3 bases and J 9 bases; bases outside gene matches: 7. Germline CDR1 and CDR2: MDHEN and SYDVKM. The CDR3 contains 14 residues. Here the CDR3 DNA reads TGTGCCAGCAGTTTGAGGACAGGGCAACGGCCCCAGCATTTT. Translating gives CASSLRTGQRPQHF. Full variable domain (outside the CDR3, taken from reference TRBV28 and TRBJ1-5): DVKVTQSSRYLVKRTGEKVFLECVQDMDHENMFWYRQDPGLGLRLIYFSYDVKMKEKGDIPEGYSVSREKKERFSLILESASTNQTSMYLCASSLRTGQRPQHFGDGTRLSIL.

The CDR3 DNA sequence: TGTGCCATCAGTAGAACACAGGGTAGGGGTGGCGAGCAGTACTTC. Translation gives CAISRTQGRGGEQYF. V is TRBV10-3 and J is TRBJ2-7; possibly TRBD1 for D (6 bases). CDR3 size: 15 residues. Germline V gene data show CDR1 as ENHRY and CDR2 as SYGVKD. The germline V and J ends were trimmed by 5 bases and 6 bases, with 20 bases remaining between them.

The chain carries TRBV6-5 and TRBJ1-3; 9 bases are shared with TRBD1. Germline loops: CDR1 MNHEY, CDR2 SVGAGI. V gave up 2 bases and J gave up 3 bases; unmatched junction bases: 2. The CDR3 has 15 residues. The CDR3 spells CASSYTGGGGNTIYF. CDR3 nucleotides: TGTGCCAGCAGTTACACAGGGGGCGGTGGAAACACCATATATTTT.

The J gene is TRBJ2-2, the V gene TRBV6-5; D is unclear. Germline values: CDR1 MNHEY, CDR2 SVGAGI. The CDR3 consists of 15 residues. V was cut by 4 bases and J by 5 bases, with 14 bases left in between. The CDR3 bases are TGTGCCAGCAGTTGGAGCGAAACGGGTACCGGGGAGCTGTTTTTT. Its translation is CASSWSETGTGELFF.

The chain has TRBV7-6 and TRBJ1-1, with TRBD1 matching 7 bases. The CDR3 length is 21 residues. The V gene's germline CDR1 is SGHVS and CDR2 FNYEAQ. After removal of 6 bases from V and 1 base from J, the junction contained 26 bases not matched to a gene. The CDR3 DNA reads TGTGCCAGCAGTCTTAGATCGATGCCACAGGGGACCTTCGGTACGAACACTGAAGCTTTCTTT. Residues: CASSLRSMPQGTFGTNTEAFF.

The V gene is TRBV6-5, the J gene TRBJ2-2; perhaps TRBD1 as D (5 bases). In germline, CDR1 is MNHEY, CDR2 SVGAGI. This CDR3 has 14 amino acids. The ends were cut back, 0 bases at V and 8 bases at J, with 10 bases in the middle. The CDR3 is CASSYSPGPGELFF. The CDR3 DNA sequence: TGTGCCAGCAGTTACTCGCCAGGGCCAGGGGAGCTGTTTTTT.

This chain joins TRBV28 and TRBJ1-5, with TRBD1 identical over 8 bases. The CDR3 contains 14 residues. V lost 6 bases to trimming and J lost 6 bases; unmatched junction nucleotides: 7. The germline CDR1 and CDR2 sequences are MDHEN and SYDVKM. The DNA of the CDR3 is TGTGCCAGCAGGGGACAGGTCGACCGTCAGCCCCAGCATTTT. This sequence encodes CASRGQVDRQPQHF.

This clone was seen just once. In DNA, the CDR3 is TGTGCCAGCAGCCAAATAGCGCCCACAATCGCGAACACCGGGGAGCTGTTTTTT. This encodes CASSQIAPTIANTGELFF. The chain joins TRBV4-2 to TRBJ2-2; D may be TRBD2 (5 bases). Germline V gene sequence: CDR1 LGHNA, CDR2 YNFKEQ. V lost 2 bases and J lost 0, with 16 bases in between. The CDR3 consists of 18 residues.